Presented here are 7 T cell receptor beta chains from one specimen sequenced in a study of T cells in women clearing cervical HPV infection. TCRdb's table, derived via immunoSEQ multiplex PCR, lists solely in-frame clones and lacks some. In all, the sample yields roughly 30,000 clones. Material: blood buffy coat. These receptors were collected from a woman aged 18-70 years with a cervical HPV16 infection that either progressed to CIN3+ or cleared (not recorded which).

To note about this clone: The read comes to an end 3 residues before the CDR3 does, leaving the germline J gene to fill in the end. The V gene is TRBV28, the J gene TRBJ1-1; perhaps TRBD1 as D (5 bases). The germline CDR1 and CDR2 sequences are MDHEN and SYDVKM. V lost 6 bases to trimming and J lost 3 bases, with 17 bases between them. The CDR3 is 15 amino acids. The CDR3 here is CASSQPGVGYTEAFF. The CDR3 DNA, read in part, is TGTGCCAGCAGCCAACCGGGGGTAGGGTACACTGAA.

Regarding this clone: The missing CDR3 end, 3 residues past where the read stops, is filled in from the germline J gene. This chain joins TRBV7-9 and TRBJ2-4; D may correspond to TRBD1 or TRBD2 (5 bases each). The CDR3 runs to 13 residues. Germline V gene data show CDR1 as SEHNR and CDR2 as FQNEAQ (reference sequence). The covered CDR3 bases are TGTGCCAGCAGCTCAGGGAGAGTCTCGGGT. Translation gives CASSSGRVSG. From start to end, the CDR3 is CASSSGRVSGQYF.

As concerns this clone: Read coverage stops 3 residues before the CDR3 terminus; the germline J gene supplies the remainder. The genes are TRBV7-9 and TRBJ1-4; no firm D call. CDR1 and CDR2 from the germline V gene are SEHNR and FQNEAQ (reference sequence). CDR3 length equals 15 residues. The CDR3 region is CASTYQADGNSPLFF. The covered CDR3 bases are TGTGCCAGCACCTATCAGGCCGACGGTAATTCACCA.

On this clone itself: The read comes to an end 3 residues before the CDR3 does, leaving the germline J gene to fill in the end. This sequence joins TRBV29-1 and TRBJ1-1; D is possibly TRBD1 (5 bases). The ends were cut back, 7 bases at V and 0 bases at J, with 18 bases in the middle. The CDR3 sequence is 15 residues long. Germline CDR1 is SQVTM and CDR2 is ANQGSEA. The CDR3 loop is CSARRGAWVNTEAFF. The DNA read from the CDR3 is TGCAGCGCCCGACGAGGGGCCTGGGTGAACACTGAA.

About this clone itself: The CDR3 is cut off 3 residues early in the read; its end comes from the germline J gene. J is TRBJ2-7 and V is TRBV27; 9 bases fit TRBD1. Trimming took 6 bases from V and 6 from J; bases not matched to a gene: 9. The length of the CDR3 is 14 residues. Per germline, CDR1 MNHEY and CDR2 SMNVEV (reference sequence). CDR3 bases read: TGTGCCAGCAGAAAACCGGGACAGGGAATCGAG. It is translated as CASRKPGQGIE. The whole CDR3 sequence is CASRKPGQGIEQYF.

About this clone itself: Coverage ceases 3 residues before the CDR3 finishes, and the germline J gene fills in the end. This chain uses TRBV7-2 with TRBJ1-2; D might be TRBD1 (6 bases). The CDR3 extends over 15 amino acids. CDR1 and CDR2 from the germline V gene are SGHTA and FQGNSA. CDR3 DNA, as far as it was read: TGTGCCAGCAGCTTAGTCGGCGGGGGGGCCTACGAC. It specifies CASSLVGGGAYD. The whole CDR3 sequence reads CASSLVGGGAYDYTF.

Comments on this clone: Sequencing ends 3 residues short of the CDR3 end; the germline J gene provides the rest. The rearrangement uses TRBV5-1 and TRBJ2-5, with D perhaps TRBD1 (5 bases). The CDR3 spans 13 residues. Trimming removed 1 base from V and 4 bases from J, with 8 bases in between. CDR1 and CDR2 from the germline V gene are SGHRS and YFSETQ. The sequenced part of the CDR3 DNA is TGCGCCAGCAGCTTGCCAGGGCGAGAGACC. Encoded protein: CASSLPGRET. Given in full, the CDR3 is CASSLPGRETQYF. The variable domain in full, with the rest retrieved from reference TRBV5-1 and TRBJ2-5, is KAGVTQTPRYLIKTRGQQVTLSCSPISGHRSVSWYQQTPGQGLQFLFEYFSETQRNKGNFPGRFSGRQFSNSRSEMNVSTLELGDSALYLCASSLPGRETQYFGPGTRLLVL.